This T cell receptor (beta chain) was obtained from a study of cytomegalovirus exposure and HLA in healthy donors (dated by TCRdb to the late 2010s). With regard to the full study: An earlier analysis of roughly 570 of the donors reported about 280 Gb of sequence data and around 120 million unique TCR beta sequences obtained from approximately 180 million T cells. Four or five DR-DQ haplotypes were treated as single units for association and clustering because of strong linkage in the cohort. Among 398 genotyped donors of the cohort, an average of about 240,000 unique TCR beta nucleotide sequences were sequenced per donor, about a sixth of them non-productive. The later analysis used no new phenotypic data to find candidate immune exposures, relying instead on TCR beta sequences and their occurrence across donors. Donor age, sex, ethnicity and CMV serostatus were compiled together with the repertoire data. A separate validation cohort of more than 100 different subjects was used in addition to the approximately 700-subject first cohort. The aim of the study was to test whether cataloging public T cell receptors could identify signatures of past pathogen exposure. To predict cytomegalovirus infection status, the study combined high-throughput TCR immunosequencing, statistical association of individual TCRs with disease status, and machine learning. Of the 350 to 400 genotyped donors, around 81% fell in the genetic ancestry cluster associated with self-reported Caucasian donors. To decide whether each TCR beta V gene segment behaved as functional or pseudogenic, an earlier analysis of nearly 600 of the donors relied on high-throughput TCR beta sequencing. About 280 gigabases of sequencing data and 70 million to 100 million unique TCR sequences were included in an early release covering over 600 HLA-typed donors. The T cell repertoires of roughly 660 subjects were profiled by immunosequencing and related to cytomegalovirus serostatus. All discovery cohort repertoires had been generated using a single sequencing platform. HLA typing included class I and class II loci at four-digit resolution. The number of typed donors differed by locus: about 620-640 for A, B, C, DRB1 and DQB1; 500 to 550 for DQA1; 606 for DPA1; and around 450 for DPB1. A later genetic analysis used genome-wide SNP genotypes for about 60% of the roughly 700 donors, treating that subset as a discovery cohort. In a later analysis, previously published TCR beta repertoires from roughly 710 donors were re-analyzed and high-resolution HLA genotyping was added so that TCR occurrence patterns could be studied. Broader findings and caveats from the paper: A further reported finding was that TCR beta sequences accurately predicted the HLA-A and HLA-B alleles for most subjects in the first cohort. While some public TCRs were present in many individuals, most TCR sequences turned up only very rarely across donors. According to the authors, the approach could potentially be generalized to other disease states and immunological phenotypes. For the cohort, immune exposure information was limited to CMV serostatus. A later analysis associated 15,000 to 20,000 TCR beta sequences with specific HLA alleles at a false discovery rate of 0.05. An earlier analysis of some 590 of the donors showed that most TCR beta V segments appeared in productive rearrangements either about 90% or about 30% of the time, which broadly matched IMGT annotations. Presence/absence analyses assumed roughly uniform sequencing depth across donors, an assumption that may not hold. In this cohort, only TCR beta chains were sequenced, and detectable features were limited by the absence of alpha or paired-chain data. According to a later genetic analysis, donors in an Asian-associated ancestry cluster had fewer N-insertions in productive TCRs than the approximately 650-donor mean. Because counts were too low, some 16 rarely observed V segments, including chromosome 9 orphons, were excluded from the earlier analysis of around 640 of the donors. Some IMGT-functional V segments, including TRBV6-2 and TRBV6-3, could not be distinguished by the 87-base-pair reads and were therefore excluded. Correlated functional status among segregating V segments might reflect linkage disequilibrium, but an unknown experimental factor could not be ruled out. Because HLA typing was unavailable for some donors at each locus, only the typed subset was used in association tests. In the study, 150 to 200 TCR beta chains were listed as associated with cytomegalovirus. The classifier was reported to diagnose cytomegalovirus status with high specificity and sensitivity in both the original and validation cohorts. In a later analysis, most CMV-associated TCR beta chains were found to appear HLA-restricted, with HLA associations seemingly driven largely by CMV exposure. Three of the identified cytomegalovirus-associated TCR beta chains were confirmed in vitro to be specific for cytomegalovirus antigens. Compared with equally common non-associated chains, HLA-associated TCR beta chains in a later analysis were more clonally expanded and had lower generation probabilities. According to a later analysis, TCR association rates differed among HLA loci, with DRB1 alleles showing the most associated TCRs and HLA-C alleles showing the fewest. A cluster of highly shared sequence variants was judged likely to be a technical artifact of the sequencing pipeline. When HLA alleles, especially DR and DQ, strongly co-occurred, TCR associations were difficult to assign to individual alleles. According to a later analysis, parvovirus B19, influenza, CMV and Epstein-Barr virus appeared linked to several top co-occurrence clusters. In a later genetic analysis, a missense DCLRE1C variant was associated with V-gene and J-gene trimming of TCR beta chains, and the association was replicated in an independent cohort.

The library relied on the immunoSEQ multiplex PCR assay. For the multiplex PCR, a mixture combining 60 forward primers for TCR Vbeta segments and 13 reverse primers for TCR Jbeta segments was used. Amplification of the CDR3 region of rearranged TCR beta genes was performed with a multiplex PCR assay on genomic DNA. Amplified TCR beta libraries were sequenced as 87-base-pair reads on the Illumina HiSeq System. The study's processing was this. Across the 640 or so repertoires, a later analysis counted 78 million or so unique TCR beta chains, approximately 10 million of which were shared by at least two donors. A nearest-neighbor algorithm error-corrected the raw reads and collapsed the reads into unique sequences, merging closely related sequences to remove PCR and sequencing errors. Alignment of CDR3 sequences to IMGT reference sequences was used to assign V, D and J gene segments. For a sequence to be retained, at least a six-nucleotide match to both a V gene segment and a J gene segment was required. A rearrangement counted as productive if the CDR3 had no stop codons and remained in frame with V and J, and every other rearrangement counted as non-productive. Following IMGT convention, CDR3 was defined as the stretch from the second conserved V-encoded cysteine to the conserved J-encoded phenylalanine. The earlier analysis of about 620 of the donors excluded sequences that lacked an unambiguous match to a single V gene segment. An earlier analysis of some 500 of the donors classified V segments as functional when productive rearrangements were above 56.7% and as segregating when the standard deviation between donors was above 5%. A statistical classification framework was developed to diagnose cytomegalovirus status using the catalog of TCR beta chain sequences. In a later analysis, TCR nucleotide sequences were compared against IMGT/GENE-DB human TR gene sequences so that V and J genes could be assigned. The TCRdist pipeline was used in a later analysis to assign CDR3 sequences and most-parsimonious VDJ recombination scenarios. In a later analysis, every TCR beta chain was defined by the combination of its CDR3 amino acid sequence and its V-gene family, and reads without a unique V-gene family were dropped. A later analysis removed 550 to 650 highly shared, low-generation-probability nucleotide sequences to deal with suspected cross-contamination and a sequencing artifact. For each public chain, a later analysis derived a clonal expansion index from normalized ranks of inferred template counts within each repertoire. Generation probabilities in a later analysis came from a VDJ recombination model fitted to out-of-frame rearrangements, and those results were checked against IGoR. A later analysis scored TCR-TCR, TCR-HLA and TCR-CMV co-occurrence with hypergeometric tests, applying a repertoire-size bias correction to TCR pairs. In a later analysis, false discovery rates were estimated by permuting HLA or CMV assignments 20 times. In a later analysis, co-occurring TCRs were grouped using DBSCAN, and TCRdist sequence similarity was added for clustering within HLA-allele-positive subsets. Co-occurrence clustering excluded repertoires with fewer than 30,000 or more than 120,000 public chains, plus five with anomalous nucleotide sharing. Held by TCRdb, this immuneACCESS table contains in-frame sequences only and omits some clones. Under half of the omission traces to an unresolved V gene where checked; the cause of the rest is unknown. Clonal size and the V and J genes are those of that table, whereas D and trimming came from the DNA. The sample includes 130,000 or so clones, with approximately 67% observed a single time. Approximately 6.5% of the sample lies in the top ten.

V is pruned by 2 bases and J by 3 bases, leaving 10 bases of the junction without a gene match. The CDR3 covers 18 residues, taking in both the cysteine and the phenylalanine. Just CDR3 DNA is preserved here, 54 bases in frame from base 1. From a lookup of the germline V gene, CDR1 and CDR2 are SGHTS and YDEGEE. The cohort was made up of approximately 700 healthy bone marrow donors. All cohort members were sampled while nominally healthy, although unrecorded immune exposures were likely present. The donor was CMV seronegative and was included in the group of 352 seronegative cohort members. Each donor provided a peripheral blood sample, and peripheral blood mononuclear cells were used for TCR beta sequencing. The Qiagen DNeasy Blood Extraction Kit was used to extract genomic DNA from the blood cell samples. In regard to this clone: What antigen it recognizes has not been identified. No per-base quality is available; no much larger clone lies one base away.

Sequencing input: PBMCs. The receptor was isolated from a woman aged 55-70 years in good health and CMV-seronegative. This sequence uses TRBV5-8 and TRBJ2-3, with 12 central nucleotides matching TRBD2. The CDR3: CASSLAPTSGGLTDTQYF. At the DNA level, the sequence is TGTGCCAGCAGCTTAGCCCCTACTAGCGGGGGGTTAACAGATACGCAGTATTTT.